One sample yielded the 21 T cell receptor beta chains listed below, sequenced in a study of shared clonotypes between healthy human individuals. Sequencing was performed with immunoSEQ multiplex PCR; in TCRdb, only in-frame clones are kept and a portion is missing. The table has 800,000 or so clones, around 96% seen once. The naive CD8 subset, CD45RO-negative cells positively selected for CCR7, excluded terminally differentiated effector memory CD45RA+ cells. The sequenced material came from naive CD8+ T cells sorted from blood. The receptors derive from a man aged 25-40 years in good health.

The J gene is TRBJ2-7, the V gene TRBV11-2; D may be TRBD2 (6 bases). Germline CDR1 SGHAT, CDR2 FQNNGV. This CDR3 region has 16 residues. Trimming took 3 bases from V and 7 from J, leaving 22 bases between them. The CDR3 sequence is CASSFQGQGGPPEQYF. The CDR3 nucleotides read TGTGCCAGCAGCTTCCAAGGTCAGGGAGGACCCCCTGAGCAGTACTTC. The entire variable domain, with the rest obtained from reference TRBV11-2 and TRBJ2-7, is as follows: EAGVAQSPRYKIIEKRQSVAFWCNPISGHATLYWYQQILGQGPKLLIQFQNNGVVDDSQLPKDRFSAERLKGVDSTLKIQPAKLEDSAVYLCASSFQGQGGPPEQYFGPGTRLTVT.

This clone occurred a few times. The chain combines TRBV13 with TRBJ2-7, with TRBD2 identical over 9 bases. The CDR3 has 15 amino acids. Germline V gene sequence: CDR1 PRHDT, CDR2 FYEKMQ (reference sequence). V lost 4 bases, J lost 6 bases, and 10 bases stayed unmatched. CDR3: CASSSGLAGLAEQYF. The CDR3 bases are TGTGCCAGCAGCTCTGGTCTAGCGGGACTTGCCGAGCAGTACTTC.

This clone has a single count. The chain employs TRBV30 and TRBJ2-7; 7 bases are shared with TRBD1. J lost 6 bases, V lost 0 bases, and 11 bases had no gene match. Germline V gives CDR1 GTSNPN, CDR2 SVGIG (reference sequence). The CDR3 has 15 residues. The CDR3 protein is CAWSVLGTDRSEQYF. As DNA, the CDR3 is TGTGCCTGGAGTGTACTTGGGACAGACCGTAGCGAGCAGTACTTC.

This chain joins TRBV9 and TRBJ2-1; the D call may be TRBD1 or TRBD2 (6 bases each). V lost 3 bases, J lost 6 bases, and 19 bases lay in between. In germline, CDR1 is SGDLS, CDR2 YYNGEE. The CDR3 is made up of 16 amino acids. Here the CDR3 reads CASSGLGGGTGNEQFF. The CDR3 region has the DNA TGTGCCAGCAGCGGCCTAGGAGGGGGTACGGGCAATGAGCAGTTCTTC.

In DNA form, the CDR3 reads TGTGCCAGCAGCCTCGGGACTAGTTCTAGCTCCTACAATGAGCAGTTCTTC. This sequence encodes CASSLGTSSSSYNEQFF. V is TRBV7-9 and J is TRBJ2-1, with 8 bases fitting TRBD2. With 5 bases clipped from V and 0 bases from J, the junction kept 9 bases outside the gene matches. This CDR3 is built from 17 residues. Germline CDR1 SEHNR, CDR2 FQNEAQ (reference sequence).

The chain combines TRBV5-1 with TRBJ2-7; D is perhaps TRBD1 (6 bases). This CDR3 contains 14 residues. Per the germline V gene, CDR1 is SGHRS and CDR2 is YFSETQ. V was clipped by 3 bases and J by 5 bases, with 15 bases between them. CDR3 DNA: TGCGCCAGCAGCTCGCACTATACAGGGAACGAGCAGTACTTC. It is translated as CASSSHYTGNEQYF.

CDR3 loop: CASSLSDVWGTQYF. The DNA of the CDR3 is TGTGCCAGCAGTTTATCGGACGTTTGGGGGACCCAGTACTTC. V usage is TRBV27 and J usage is TRBJ2-5, with no clear D. CDR1 and CDR2 (germline): MNHEY, SMNVEV (reference sequence). The V end lost 0 bases, the J end lost 7 bases, and 12 bases lay between the germline ends. This CDR3 has 14 residues.

The rearrangement joins TRBV30 to TRBJ1-4, with 8 positions matching TRBD1. The germline CDR1 and CDR2 sequences are GTSNPN and SVGIG (reference sequence). Germline trimming cut 4 bases from V and 8 bases from J; bases unmatched to any gene: 6. CDR3 size: 13 residues. As DNA, the CDR3 is TGTGCCTGGAAGACAGGGGCCGGGGAAAAACTGTTTTTT. Translation: CAWKTGAGEKLFF.

This chain links TRBV4-2 with TRBJ2-2; 8 nucleotides line up with TRBD1. Trimming removed 10 bases from V and 4 bases from J; junction bases left unmatched: 11. The CDR3 has 15 amino acids. CDR1 and CDR2 from the germline V gene are LGHNA and YNFKEQ. For the CDR3, the DNA is TGTGCCACCCAGGGGGCGCACAAGGGCACCGGGGAGCTGTTTTTT. As protein: CATQGAHKGTGELFF.

The chain is built from TRBV7-8 and TRBJ2-7, with 7 bases that match TRBD1. The germline CDR1 and CDR2 sequences are SGHVS and FQNEAQ. J gave up 0 bases and V 5 bases, and 4 bases lay outside the gene matches. The CDR3 runs to 14 residues. CDR3 sequence (DNA): TGTGCCAGCAGCCGCGACAGGGTCTCCTACGAGCAGTACTTC. Translating gives CASSRDRVSYEQYF.

The chain carries TRBV5-1 and TRBJ2-3; no firm D call. Germline values: CDR1 SGHRS, CDR2 YFSETQ. CDR3 size: 15 residues. Trimming cost V 2 bases and J 1 base, with 11 bases left between them. CDR3 loop: CASSFERPRTDTQYF. For the CDR3, the DNA is TGCGCCAGCAGCTTTGAACGGCCGCGCACAGATACGCAGTATTTT. Looking up the rest from reference TRBV5-1 and TRBJ2-3 gives the full variable domain: KAGVTQTPRYLIKTRGQQVTLSCSPISGHRSVSWYQQTPGQGLQFLFEYFSETQRNKGNFPGRFSGRQFSNSRSEMNVSTLELGDSALYLCASSFERPRTDTQYFGPGTRLTVL.

The V gene is TRBV28, the J gene TRBJ2-2; 11 nucleotides match TRBD1. Unmatched junction bases numbered 13, after V lost 1 base and J lost 6 bases. The CDR3 has 19 amino acids. The germline gives CDR1 MDHEN, CDR2 SYDVKM. CDR3 residues: CASSLSPRMDRGRAGELFF. CDR3 sequence (DNA): TGTGCCAGCAGTTTATCTCCCCGGATGGACAGGGGGCGCGCCGGGGAGCTGTTTTTT.

V is TRBV11-2 and J is TRBJ2-7; D may be TRBD1 (6 bases). Germline V gene lookup returns CDR1 SGHAT and CDR2 FQNNGV. V dropped 0 bases and J dropped 3 bases, with 12 bases sitting between them. CDR3 length equals 15 residues. CDR3 DNA: TGTGCCAGCAGCTTAGACCTATTACAGGGCTACGAGCAGTACTTC. It is translated as CASSLDLLQGYEQYF.

The gene calls are TRBV28 and TRBJ2-7; TRBD2 aligns across 7 bases. This CDR3 is 16 amino acids long. V was clipped by 7 bases and J by 1 base; unmatched bases: 13. Germline CDR1 is MDHEN and CDR2 is SYDVKM. CDR3 sequence (DNA): TGTGCCAGCAAACCAGCGGGACCAGTATTATCCTACGAGCAGTACTTC. It specifies CASKPAGPVLSYEQYF.

Worth noting for this clone: The germline gene is not matched at one end of the junction; a read error may be the cause. The chain is built from TRBV20-1 and TRBJ1-1; D gene uncertain. Germline CDR1 reads DFQATT; CDR2 reads SNEGSKA (reference sequence). The CDR3 has 8 amino acids. The CDR3: CSARGGPF. The DNA for the CDR3 is TGCAGTGCTAGGGGAGGGCCTTTT.

A remark on this clone: Other nucleotide sequences from this sample produce the same CDR3. The genes are TRBV27 and TRBJ2-7, with unresolved D. The CDR3 runs to 12 residues. Germline CDR1 and CDR2: MNHEY and SMNVEV (reference sequence). V lost 6 bases, J lost 2 bases, and 8 bases lay in between. For the CDR3, the DNA is TGTGCCAGCAGAGACCGAGCCTACGAGCAGTACTTC. Protein: CASRDRAYEQYF.

The chain recombines TRBV25-1 with TRBJ2-7; 7 bases match TRBD2. V trimming: 6 bases; J trimming: 6 bases; junction bases outside the gene matches: 17. The CDR3 is 16 amino acids. Germline CDR1 MGHDK, CDR2 SYGVNS. The CDR3 nucleotides read TGTGCCAGCAGGGGGGGGGACCGGGACCCCTGGAGCGAGCAGTACTTC. As protein: CASRGGDRDPWSEQYF.

The J gene is TRBJ2-7, the V gene TRBV5-5, with D unresolved. The CDR3 runs to 14 residues. Trimming took off 2 bases at V and 0 bases at J, with 9 bases between the two ends. The V gene's germline CDR1 is SGHKS and CDR2 YYEKEE (reference sequence). The CDR3 region is CASSLSRGSYEQYF. CDR3 nucleotide sequence: TGTGCCAGCAGCTTAAGTCGTGGCTCCTACGAGCAGTACTTC. The variable domain in full, with the rest retrieved from reference TRBV5-5 and TRBJ2-7, is DAGVTQSPTHLIKTRGQQVTLRCSPISGHKSVSWYQQVLGQGPQFIFQYYEKEERGRGNFPDRFSARQFPNYSSELNVNALLLGDSALYLCASSLSRGSYEQYFGPGTRLTVT.

This chain links TRBV12-5 with TRBJ1-2; a weak D match, TRBD1 (6 bases). The CDR3 extends over 14 amino acids. Germline lookup yields CDR1 LGHNT and CDR2 FRNRAP. The V end was cut by 1 base, the J end by 4 bases, with 10 bases between. CDR3 loop: CASGLGGHGYGYTF. The DNA for the CDR3 is TGTGCTAGTGGTTTGGGGGGACACGGCTATGGCTACACCTTC.

This chain joins TRBV28 and TRBJ1-5; 7 bases are shared with TRBD1. V lost 4 bases and J lost 0; bases outside the gene matches: 12. Germline V lookup: CDR1 MDHEN, CDR2 SYDVKM. This CDR3 has 18 residues. This CDR3 is CASSSTGLEEYSNQPQHF. The DNA for the CDR3 is TGTGCCAGCAGTTCGACAGGGTTGGAGGAATATAGCAATCAGCCCCAGCATTTT.

The chain links TRBV5-5 to TRBJ2-7; D may be TRBD2 (6 bases). CDR1 and CDR2 (germline): SGHKS, YYEKEE (reference sequence). V gave up 0 bases and J gave up 2 bases, with 12 bases separating them. This CDR3 is built from 15 residues. The DNA for the CDR3 is TGTGCCAGCAGCTTGGTGGGGGGATCGGCCTACGAGCAGTACTTC. It specifies CASSLVGGSAYEQYF.